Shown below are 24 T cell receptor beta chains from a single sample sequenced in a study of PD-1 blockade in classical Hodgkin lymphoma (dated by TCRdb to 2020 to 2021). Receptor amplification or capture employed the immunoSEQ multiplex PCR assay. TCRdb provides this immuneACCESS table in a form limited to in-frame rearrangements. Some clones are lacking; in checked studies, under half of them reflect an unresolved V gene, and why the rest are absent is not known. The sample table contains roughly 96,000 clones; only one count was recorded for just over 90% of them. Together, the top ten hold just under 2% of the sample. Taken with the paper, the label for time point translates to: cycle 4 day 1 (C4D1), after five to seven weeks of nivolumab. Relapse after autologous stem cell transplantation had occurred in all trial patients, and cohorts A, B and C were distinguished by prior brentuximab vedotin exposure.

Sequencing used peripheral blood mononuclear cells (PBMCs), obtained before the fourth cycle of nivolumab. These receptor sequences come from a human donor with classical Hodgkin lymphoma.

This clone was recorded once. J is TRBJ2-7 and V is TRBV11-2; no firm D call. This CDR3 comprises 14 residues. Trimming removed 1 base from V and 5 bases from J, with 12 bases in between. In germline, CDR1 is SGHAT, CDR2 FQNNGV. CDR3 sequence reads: CASSLARTSDEQYF. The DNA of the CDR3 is TGTGCCAGCAGCTTAGCCCGGACGAGCGACGAGCAGTACTTC.

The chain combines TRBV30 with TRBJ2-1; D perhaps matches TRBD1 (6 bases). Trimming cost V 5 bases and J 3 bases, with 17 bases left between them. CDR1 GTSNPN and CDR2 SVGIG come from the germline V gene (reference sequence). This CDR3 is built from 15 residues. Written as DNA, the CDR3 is TGTGCCTGGTCCCAGGTGGGGGCCATCTACAATGAGCAGTTCTTC. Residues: CAWSQVGAIYNEQFF.

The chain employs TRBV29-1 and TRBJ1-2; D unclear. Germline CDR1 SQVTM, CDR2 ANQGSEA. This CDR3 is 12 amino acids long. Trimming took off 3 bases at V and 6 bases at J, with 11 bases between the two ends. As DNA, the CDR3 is TGCAGCGTTGAGTTCCGTGCCCATGGCTACACCTTC. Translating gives CSVEFRAHGYTF.

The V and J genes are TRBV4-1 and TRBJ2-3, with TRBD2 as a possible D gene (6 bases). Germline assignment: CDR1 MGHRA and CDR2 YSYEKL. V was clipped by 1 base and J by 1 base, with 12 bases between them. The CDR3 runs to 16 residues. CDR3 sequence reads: CASSQGASVRTDTQYF. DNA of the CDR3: TGCGCCAGCAGCCAAGGGGCTAGCGTCCGCACAGATACGCAGTATTTT.

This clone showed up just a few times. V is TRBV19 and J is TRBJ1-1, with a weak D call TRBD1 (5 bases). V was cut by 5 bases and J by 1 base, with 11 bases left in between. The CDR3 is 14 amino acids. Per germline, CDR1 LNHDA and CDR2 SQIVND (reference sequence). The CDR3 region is CASSGRASNTEAFF. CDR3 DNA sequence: TGTGCCAGTAGTGGCAGGGCCTCGAACACTGAAGCTTTCTTT.

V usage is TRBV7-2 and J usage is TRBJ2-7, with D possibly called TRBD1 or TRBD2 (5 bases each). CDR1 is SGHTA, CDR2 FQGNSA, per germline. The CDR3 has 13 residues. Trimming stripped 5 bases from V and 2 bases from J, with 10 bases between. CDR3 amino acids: CASSPGPTYEQYF. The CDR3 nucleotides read TGTGCCAGCAGCCCGGGACCCACCTACGAGCAGTACTTC.

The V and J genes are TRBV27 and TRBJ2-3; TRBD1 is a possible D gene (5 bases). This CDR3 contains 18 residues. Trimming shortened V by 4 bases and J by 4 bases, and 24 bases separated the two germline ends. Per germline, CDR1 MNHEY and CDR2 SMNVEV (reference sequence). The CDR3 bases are TGTGCCAGCAGTTATATATCGCGACAGTGGGGTTCTGCAGATACGCAGTATTTT. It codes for CASSYISRQWGSADTQYF.

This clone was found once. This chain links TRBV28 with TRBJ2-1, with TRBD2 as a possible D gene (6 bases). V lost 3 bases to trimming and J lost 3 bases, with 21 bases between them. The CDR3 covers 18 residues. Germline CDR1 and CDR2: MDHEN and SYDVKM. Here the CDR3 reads CASSFFGGRHLIYNEQFF. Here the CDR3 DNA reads TGTGCCAGCAGTTTTTTTGGAGGGCGCCATTTAATCTACAATGAGCAGTTCTTC.

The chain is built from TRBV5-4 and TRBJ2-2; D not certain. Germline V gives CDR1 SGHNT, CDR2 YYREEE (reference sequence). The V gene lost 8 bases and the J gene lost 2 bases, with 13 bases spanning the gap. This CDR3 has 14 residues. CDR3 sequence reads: CASSQTQNTGELFF. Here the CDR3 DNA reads TGTGCCAGTTCCCAGACACAAAACACCGGGGAGCTGTTTTTT.

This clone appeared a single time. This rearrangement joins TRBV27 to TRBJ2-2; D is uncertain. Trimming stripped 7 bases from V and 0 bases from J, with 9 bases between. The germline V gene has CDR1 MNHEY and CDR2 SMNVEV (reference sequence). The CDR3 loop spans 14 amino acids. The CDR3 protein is CASTNGPNTGELFF. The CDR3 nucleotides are TGTGCCAGCACGAACGGGCCGAACACCGGGGAGCTGTTTTTT.

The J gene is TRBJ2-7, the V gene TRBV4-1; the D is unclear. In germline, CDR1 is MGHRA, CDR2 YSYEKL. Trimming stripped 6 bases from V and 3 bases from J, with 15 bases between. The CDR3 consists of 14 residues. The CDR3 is CASRRTQGNYEQYF. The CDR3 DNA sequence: TGCGCCAGCAGACGGACCCAAGGGAACTACGAGCAGTACTTC.

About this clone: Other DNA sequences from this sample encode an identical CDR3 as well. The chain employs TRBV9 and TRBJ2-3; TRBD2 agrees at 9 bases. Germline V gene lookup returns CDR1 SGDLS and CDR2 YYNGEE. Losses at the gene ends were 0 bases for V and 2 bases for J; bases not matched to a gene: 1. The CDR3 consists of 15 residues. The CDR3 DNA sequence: TGTGCCAGCAGCGTAGGACTAGCGGACACAGATACGCAGTATTTT. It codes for CASSVGLADTDTQYF.

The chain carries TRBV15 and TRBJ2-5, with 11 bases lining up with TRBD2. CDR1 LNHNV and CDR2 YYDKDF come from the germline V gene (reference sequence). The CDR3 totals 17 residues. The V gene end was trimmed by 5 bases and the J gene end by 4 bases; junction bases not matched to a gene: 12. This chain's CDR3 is CATSYTSGRIDGETQYF. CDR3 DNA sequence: TGTGCCACCAGCTATACTAGCGGGAGAATCGACGGAGAGACCCAGTACTTC.

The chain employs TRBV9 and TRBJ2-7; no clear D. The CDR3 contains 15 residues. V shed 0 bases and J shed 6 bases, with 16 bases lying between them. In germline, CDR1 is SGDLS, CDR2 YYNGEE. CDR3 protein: CASSVGVAYPTEQYF. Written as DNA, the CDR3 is TGTGCCAGCAGCGTAGGGGTCGCATATCCTACCGAGCAGTACTTC.

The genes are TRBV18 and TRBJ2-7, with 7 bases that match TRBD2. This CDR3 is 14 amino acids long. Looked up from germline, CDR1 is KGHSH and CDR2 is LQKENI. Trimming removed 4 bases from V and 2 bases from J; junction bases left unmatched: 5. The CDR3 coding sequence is TGTGCCAGCTCACGGCTAGCGGAAACCTACGAGCAGTACTTC. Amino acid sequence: CASSRLAETYEQYF.

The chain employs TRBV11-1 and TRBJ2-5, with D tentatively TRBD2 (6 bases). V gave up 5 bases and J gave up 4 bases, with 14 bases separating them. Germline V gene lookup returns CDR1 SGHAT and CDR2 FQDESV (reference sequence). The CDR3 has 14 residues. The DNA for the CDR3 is TGTGCCAGCAGCAATAGTGGCGGGATAGAGACCCAGTACTTC. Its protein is CASSNSGGIETQYF.

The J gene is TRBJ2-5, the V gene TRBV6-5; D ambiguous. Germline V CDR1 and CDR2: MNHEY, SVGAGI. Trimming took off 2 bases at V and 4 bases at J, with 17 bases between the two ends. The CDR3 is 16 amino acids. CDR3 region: CASSYGGSGLGETQYF. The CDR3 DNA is TGTGCCAGCAGTTACGGTGGGTCGGGTTTAGGAGAGACCCAGTACTTC.

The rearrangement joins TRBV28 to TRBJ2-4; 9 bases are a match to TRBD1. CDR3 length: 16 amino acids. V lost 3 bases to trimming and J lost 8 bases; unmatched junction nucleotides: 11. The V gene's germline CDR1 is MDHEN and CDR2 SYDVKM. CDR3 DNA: TGTGCCAGCAGTTTCCCTCGGACAGGGGCGGGGGACATTCAGTACTTC. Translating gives CASSFPRTGAGDIQYF.

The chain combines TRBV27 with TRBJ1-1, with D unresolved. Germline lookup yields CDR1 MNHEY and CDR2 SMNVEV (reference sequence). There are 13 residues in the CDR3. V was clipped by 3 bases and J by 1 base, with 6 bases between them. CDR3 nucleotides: TGTGCCAGCAGTTTTTTTGAGAACACTGAAGCTTTCTTT. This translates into CASSFFENTEAFF.

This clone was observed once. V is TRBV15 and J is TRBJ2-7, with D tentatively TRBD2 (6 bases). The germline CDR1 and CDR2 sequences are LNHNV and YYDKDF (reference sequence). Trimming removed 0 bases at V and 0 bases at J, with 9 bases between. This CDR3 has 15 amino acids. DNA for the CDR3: TGTGCCACCAGCAGAGAGGGACTCGACTCCTACGAGCAGTACTTC. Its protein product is CATSREGLDSYEQYF.

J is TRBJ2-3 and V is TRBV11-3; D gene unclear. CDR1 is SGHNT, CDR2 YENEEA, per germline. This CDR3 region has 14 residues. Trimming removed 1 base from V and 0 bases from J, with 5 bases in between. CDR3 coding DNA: TGTGCCAGCAGCTTAGGGCGGAGCACAGATACGCAGTATTTT. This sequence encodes CASSLGRSTDTQYF. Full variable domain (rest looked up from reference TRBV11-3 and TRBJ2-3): EAGVVQSPRYKIIEKKQPVAFWCNPISGHNTLYWYLQNLGQGPELLIRYENEEAVDDSQLPKDRFSAERLKGVDSTLKIQPAELGDSAVYLCASSLGRSTDTQYFGPGTRLTVL.

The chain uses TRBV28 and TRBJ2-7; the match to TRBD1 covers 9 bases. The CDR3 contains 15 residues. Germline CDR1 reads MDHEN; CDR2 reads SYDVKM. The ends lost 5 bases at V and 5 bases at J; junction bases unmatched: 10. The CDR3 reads CASSPPSGQGHEQYF. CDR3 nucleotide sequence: TGTGCCAGCAGTCCACCCTCGGGACAGGGCCACGAGCAGTACTTC.

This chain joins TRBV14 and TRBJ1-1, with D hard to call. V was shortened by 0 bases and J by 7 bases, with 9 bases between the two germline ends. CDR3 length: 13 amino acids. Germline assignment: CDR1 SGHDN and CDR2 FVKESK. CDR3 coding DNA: TGTGCCAGCAGCCAAGATCTACGTTATGAAGCTTTCTTT. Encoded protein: CASSQDLRYEAFF.

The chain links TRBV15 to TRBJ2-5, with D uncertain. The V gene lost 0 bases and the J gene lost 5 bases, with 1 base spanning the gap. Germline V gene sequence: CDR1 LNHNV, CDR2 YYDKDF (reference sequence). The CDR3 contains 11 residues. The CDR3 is CATSREETQYF. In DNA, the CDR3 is TGTGCCACCAGCAGAGAGGAGACCCAGTACTTC.